One sample yielded the 22 T cell receptor beta chains listed below, sequenced in a study of cytomegalovirus exposure and HLA in healthy donors. PCR involved 60 Vbeta and 13 Jbeta primers. Profiling relied on immunoSEQ multiplex PCR, and the TCRdb table lists in-frame clones only, not all of them. The sample carries 120,000 to 150,000 clones, 75% to 80% recorded once. The source material was PBMCs. Receptors originate from a female donor in good health and CMV-seronegative.

The V call is TRBV15, the J call TRBJ1-2; 7 nucleotides match TRBD1. CDR1 and CDR2 from the germline V gene are LNHNV and YYDKDF (reference sequence). J was trimmed by 6 bases and V by 2 bases; bases with no gene match: 3. The CDR3 covers 13 residues. Here the CDR3 DNA reads TGTGCCACCAGCAGACAGGGGGATCATGGCTACACCTTC. It specifies CATSRQGDHGYTF. Together with reference TRBV15 and TRBJ1-2, the CDR3 gives the full variable domain: DAMVIQNPRYQVTQFGKPVTLSCSQTLNHNVMYWYQQKSSQAPKLLFHYYDKDFNNEADTPDNFQSRRPNTSFCFLDIRSPGLGDTAMYLCATSRQGDHGYTFGSGTRLTVV.

The CDR3 loop is CASSGTTDTDTQYF. CDR3 nucleotides: TGTGCCAGCAGTGGGACAACCGACACAGATACGCAGTATTTT. The chain couples TRBV6-1 to TRBJ2-3, with D perhaps matching TRBD1 (5 bases). The V gene lost 4 bases and the J gene lost 2 bases, with 10 bases spanning the gap. This CDR3 spans 14 amino acids. CDR1 and CDR2 from the germline V gene are MNHNS and SASEGT.

In its sample, this clone was seen a few times. The DNA for the CDR3 is TGTGCCAGTAGTATACAGGGGAGGGTAGAGACCCAGTACTTC. It yields the protein CASSIQGRVETQYF. The chain combines TRBV19 with TRBJ2-5, with TRBD2 as a possible D gene (7 bases). V was shortened by 2 bases and J by 4 bases, with 11 bases between the two germline ends. The CDR3 sequence is 14 residues long. Per germline, CDR1 LNHDA and CDR2 SQIVND (reference sequence).

This clone occurred a few times. The chain carries TRBV5-1 and TRBJ1-5, with 9 bases that match TRBD1. Trimming took 4 bases from V and 6 from J; bases not matched to a gene: 5. Per the germline V gene, CDR1 is SGHRS and CDR2 is YFSETQ. The CDR3 loop spans 14 amino acids. The CDR3 reads CASSPGTGIQPQHF. The CDR3 DNA is TGCGCCAGCAGCCCCGGGACAGGGATTCAGCCCCAGCATTTT.

CDR3 DNA: TGTGCCAGCAGTTTAGACAGGGGATACCCCAATGAGCAGTTCTTC. Its translation is CASSLDRGYPNEQFF. The chain links TRBV27 to TRBJ2-1, with 8 bases aligning to TRBD1. Germline V gives CDR1 MNHEY, CDR2 SMNVEV (reference sequence). The CDR3 covers 15 residues. Germline trimming cut 2 bases from V and 6 bases from J; bases unmatched to any gene: 6.

This chain links TRBV10-1 with TRBJ2-3; 7 bases match TRBD1. V shed 3 bases and J 1 base; nucleotides not matched to a gene: 1. The CDR3 extends over 14 amino acids. The germline V gene has CDR1 WNHNN and CDR2 SYGVQD (reference sequence). For the CDR3, the DNA is TGCGCCAGCAGTGAAGGGGGCGGCACAGATACGCAGTATTTT. This codes for CASSEGGGTDTQYF.

This chain joins TRBV29-1 and TRBJ2-3; D is unclear. The CDR3 is made up of 15 amino acids. The germline V and J ends were trimmed by 0 bases and 1 base, with 11 bases remaining between them. The germline V gene encodes CDR1 SQVTM and CDR2 ANQGSEA. Here the CDR3 reads CSVEDRAFGTDTQYF. DNA of the CDR3: TGCAGCGTTGAAGATCGAGCGTTTGGCACAGATACGCAGTATTTT.

V and J are TRBV4-1 and TRBJ1-1, with D possibly TRBD1 on 6 matching bases. The CDR3 sequence is 14 residues long. The germline CDR1 and CDR2 sequences are MGHRA and YSYEKL. Trimming removed 4 bases from V and 5 bases from J, with 14 bases in between. Here the CDR3 reads CASSPTGRGTEAFF. CDR3 nucleotides: TGCGCCAGCAGCCCGACAGGCCGAGGTACTGAAGCTTTCTTT.

The V gene is TRBV6-5, the J gene TRBJ2-1, with TRBD1 identical over 9 bases. Germline CDR1 and CDR2: MNHEY and SVGAGI. The CDR3 totals 14 residues. The V and J ends lost 7 bases and 7 bases, in that order; junction bases with no gene match: 8. This chain's CDR3 is CASTLQGAKNEQFF. The CDR3 DNA reads TGTGCCAGCACCTTACAGGGGGCGAAGAATGAGCAGTTCTTC.

The V call is TRBV9, the J call TRBJ1-1; 10 nucleotides agree with TRBD1. The germline V gene encodes CDR1 SGDLS and CDR2 YYNGEE. There are 16 residues in the CDR3. With 4 bases clipped from V and 1 base from J, the junction kept 7 bases outside the gene matches. The CDR3 sequence is CASSKGTGVGNTEAFF. Here the CDR3 DNA reads TGTGCCAGCAGCAAAGGGACAGGGGTGGGGAACACTGAAGCTTTCTTT.

The table lists this clone with a count of one. This sequence joins TRBV4-1 and TRBJ2-7; D may be TRBD1 (5 bases). Germline V gene data show CDR1 as MGHRA and CDR2 as YSYEKL. The CDR3 runs 15 residues. V lost 0 bases and J lost 2, with 11 bases in between. The CDR3 DNA reads as TGCGCCAGCAGCCAAGAGCAAAGGGGCACCTACGAGCAGTACTTC. Translating gives CASSQEQRGTYEQYF.

The chain carries TRBV6-5 and TRBJ2-2; TRBD1 is a possible D gene (5 bases). Germline CDR1 is MNHEY and CDR2 is SVGAGI. The CDR3 has 16 amino acids. Trimming shortened V by 0 bases and J by 6 bases, and 14 bases separated the two germline ends. Here the CDR3 reads CASSYSPGLGSGELFF. The CDR3 coding sequence is TGTGCCAGCAGTTACTCGCCAGGGTTAGGGTCCGGGGAGCTGTTTTTT.

CDR3 sequence: CASSSRTGDGYTF. The DNA for the CDR3 is TGTGCCAGCAGCTCCAGGACAGGGGATGGCTACACCTTC. The chain recombines TRBV6-6 with TRBJ1-2; 9 nucleotides match TRBD1. V trimming: 6 bases; J trimming: 6 bases; junction bases outside the gene matches: 5. CDR1 MNHNY and CDR2 SVGAGI come from the germline V gene (reference sequence). This CDR3 spans 13 amino acids.

The genes are TRBV6-1 and TRBJ2-5; possible D gene TRBD1, 6 bases. Germline-derived CDR1 and CDR2 are MNHNS and SASEGT. Trimming stripped 3 bases from V and 3 bases from J, with 8 bases between. This CDR3 spans 13 amino acids. The CDR3 bases are TGTGCCAGCAGTGAGACAGGCGAAGAGACCCAGTACTTC. It specifies CASSETGEETQYF.

This clone was found a few times. This chain joins TRBV2 and TRBJ1-1, with D perhaps matching TRBD1 (5 bases). The V gene's germline CDR1 is SNHLY and CDR2 FYNNEI. V shed 7 bases and J shed 6 bases, with 12 bases lying between them. The CDR3 contains 12 residues. For the CDR3, the DNA is TGTGCCAGCAATATCAGGGCTCCTGAAGCTTTCTTT. This encodes CASNIRAPEAFF. Using reference TRBV2 and TRBJ1-1 for the parts outside the CDR3, the full variable domain is EPEVTQTPSHQVTQMGQEVILRCVPISNHLYFYWYRQILGQKVEFLVSFYNNEISEKSEIFDDQFSVERPDGSNFTLKIRSTKLEDSAMYFCASNIRAPEAFFGQGTRLTVV.

The V call is TRBV7-9, the J call TRBJ1-2; D gene ambiguous. V lost 2 bases and J 2 bases, leaving 21 bases between the germline ends. Germline V gene sequence: CDR1 SEHNR, CDR2 FQNEAQ (reference sequence). This CDR3 is 18 amino acids long. The CDR3, as DNA: TGTGCCAGCAGCTTATTCGGAGGTGAGTCAGGAATAAACTATGGCTACACCTTC. It encodes CASSLFGGESGINYGYTF.

This rearrangement joins TRBV6-1 to TRBJ1-1; D call uncertain. The length of the CDR3 is 13 residues. Trimming took 2 bases from V and 11 from J, leaving 15 bases between them. Looked up from germline, CDR1 is MNHNS and CDR2 is SASEGT. This chain's CDR3 is CASSETATKFAFF. CDR3 in DNA: TGTGCCAGCAGTGAAACAGCTACAAAATTCGCTTTCTTT.

The chain is built from TRBV9 and TRBJ2-2, with 10 bases matching TRBD2. Germline CDR1 is SGDLS and CDR2 is YYNGEE. V shed 1 base, J shed 5 bases, and the junction held 5 bases outside the gene matches. The CDR3 is 16 amino acids. The CDR3 bases are TGTGCCAGCAGCGTATTCGCTAGCGGGAGTACCGGGGAGCTGTTTTTT. The encoded protein is CASSVFASGSTGELFF.

The gene calls are TRBV5-1 and TRBJ2-7, with 7 bases fitting TRBD2. Trimming cost V 4 bases and J 1 base; bases outside gene matches: 11. The CDR3 has 16 residues. Germline CDR1 is SGHRS and CDR2 is YFSETQ. The CDR3 reads CASSPPSGTTSYEQYF. For the CDR3, the DNA is TGCGCCAGCAGCCCCCCTAGCGGAACCACATCCTACGAGCAGTACTTC. Together with reference TRBV5-1 and TRBJ2-7, the CDR3 gives the full variable domain: KAGVTQTPRYLIKTRGQQVTLSCSPISGHRSVSWYQQTPGQGLQFLFEYFSETQRNKGNFPGRFSGRQFSNSRSEMNVSTLELGDSALYLCASSPPSGTTSYEQYFGPGTRLTVT.

This clone is a singleton in its sample. The V call is TRBV4-1, the J call TRBJ1-2, with D possibly TRBD1 on 6 matching bases. The CDR3 contains 15 residues. Deletions cut 0 bases from V and 6 bases from J, with 14 bases between. In germline, CDR1 is MGHRA, CDR2 YSYEKL. The CDR3 bases are TGCGCCAGCAGCCAAGAGAGGGACATGGTTGATGGCTACACCTTC. It yields the protein CASSQERDMVDGYTF.

Details on this clone: The junction departs from germline at one end; a sequencing error may be responsible. J is TRBJ2-2 and V is TRBV28; D possibly corresponds to TRBD2 (6 bases). CDR1 MDHEN and CDR2 SYDVKM come from the germline V gene. The CDR3 extends over 16 amino acids. The CDR3 spells CASSLTPGEVTGELVF. CDR3 nucleotides: TGTGCCAGCAGCTTAACTCCGGGAGAGGTCACCGGGGAGCTGGTTTTT. Full variable domain (outside the CDR3, taken from reference TRBV28 and TRBJ2-2): DVKVTQSSRYLVKRTGEKVFLECVQDMDHENMFWYRQDPGLGLRLIYFSYDVKMKEKGDIPEGYSVSREKKERFSLILESASTNQTSMYLCASSLTPGEVTGELVFGEGSRLTVL.

The chain has TRBV12-5 and TRBJ2-3, with D possibly TRBD2 on 5 matching bases. Germline assignment: CDR1 LGHNT and CDR2 FRNRAP. This CDR3 is built from 14 residues. V gave up 2 bases and J gave up 1 base, with 7 bases separating them. CDR3 DNA sequence: TGTGCTAGTGGTTTGCAGAGGGGCACAGATACGCAGTATTTT. It codes for CASGLQRGTDTQYF. The full variable domain, its missing parts supplied by reference TRBV12-5 and TRBJ2-3, is DARVTQTPRHKVTEMGQEVTMRCQPILGHNTVFWYRQTMMQGLELLAYFRNRAPLDDSGMPKDRFSAEMPDATLATLKIQPSEPRDSAVYFCASGLQRGTDTQYFGPGTRLTVL.